The 3 T cell receptor beta chains below were found in one sample sequenced in a study of tissue T cells after allogeneic stem cell transplantation. Here immunoSEQ multiplex PCR was the method, and the copy in TCRdb shows in-frame clones only, minus some. This table has about 17,000 clones, approximately 70% appearing once. The sequencing sample was made of spleen. The receptor set was obtained from a female BALB/c mouse in good health. The MHC haplotype recorded for the strain is H2-d.

Turning to this clone: Gene names are the mouse ones. The CDR3 goes on 1 residue after the read ends, and that part is filled in from the germline J gene. V usage is TRBV31 and J usage is TRBJ2-5; D gene ambiguous. Germline lookup yields CDR1 GKSSPN and CDR2 SITVG. This CDR3 region has 14 residues. Trimming cost V 0 bases and J 0 bases, with 7 bases left between them. This CDR3 reads CAWSLLRNQDTQYF. Partial CDR3 DNA: TGTGCCTGGAGTCTACTGAGAAACCAAGACACCCAGTAC. The full variable domain, with the rest looked up from reference TRBV31 and TRBJ2-5, is AQTIHQWPVAEIKAVGSPLSLGCTIKGKSSPNLYWYWQATGGTLQQLFYSITVGQVESVVQLNLSASRPKDDQFILSTEKLLLSHSGFYLCAWSLLRNQDTQYFGPGTRLLVL.

Comments on this clone: The listed genes are named as in mouse. The CDR3 end is not reached by the read, which stops 1 residue before it; the germline J gene fills it in. The genes are TRBV29 and TRBJ2-4, with 7 bases identical to TRBD2. CDR3 size: 15 residues. The V gene's germline CDR1 is MSHET and CDR2 SYDVDS. Losses at the gene ends were 3 bases for V and 0 bases for J; bases not matched to a gene: 3. The part of the CDR3 DNA that was read is TGTGCTAGCAGTTTCTGGGGGACTAGTCAAAACACCTTGTAC. It translates to CASSFWGTSQNTLY. The complete CDR3 protein is CASSFWGTSQNTLYF. The full variable domain, completed using reference TRBV29 and TRBJ2-4, is DMKVTQMPRYLIKRMGENVLLECGQDMSHETMYWYRQDPGLGLQLIYISYDVDSNSEGDIPKGYRVSRKKREHFSLILDSAKTNQTSVYFCASSFWGTSQNTLYFGAGTRLSVL.

Worth noting for this clone: Mouse names are used for the genes. Sequencing ends 1 residue short of the CDR3 end; the germline J gene provides the rest. This chain uses TRBV2 with TRBJ1-6; D gene unclear. TRBJ1-6 is an ORF for which the function is uncertain. The length of the CDR3 is 16 residues. In germline, CDR1 is LGHNA, CDR2 YSYQKL. V was cut by 0 bases and J by 0 bases, with 6 bases left in between. The CDR3 DNA, read in part, is TGTGCCAGCAGCCAAGATCCCAGTTCCTATAATTCGCCCCTCTAC. Translating gives CASSQDPSSYNSPLY. The whole CDR3 is CASSQDPSSYNSPLYF.